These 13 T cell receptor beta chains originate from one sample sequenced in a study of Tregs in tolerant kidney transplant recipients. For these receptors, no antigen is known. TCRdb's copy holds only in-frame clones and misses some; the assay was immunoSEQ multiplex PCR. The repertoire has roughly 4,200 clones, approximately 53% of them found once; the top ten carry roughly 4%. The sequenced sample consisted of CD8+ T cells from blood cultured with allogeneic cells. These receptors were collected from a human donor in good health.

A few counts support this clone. CDR3 DNA sequence: TGTGCCATCAGTGAGGTGGCCAGGGGGCTTGATGGCTACACCTTC. Translation gives CAISEVARGLDGYTF. V gene TRBV10-3 combines with J gene TRBJ1-2; 8 bases map to TRBD1. The CDR3 spans 15 residues. V trimming: 2 bases; J trimming: 6 bases; junction bases outside the gene matches: 8. The germline V gene encodes CDR1 ENHRY and CDR2 SYGVKD.

The DNA for the CDR3 is TGTGCCAGCAGCGATAGGACAGGGATGGAGTCTGAAGCTTTCTTT. Its translation is CASSDRTGMESEAFF. This chain uses TRBV9 with TRBJ1-1; 8 nucleotides match TRBD1. Germline V gene data show CDR1 as SGDLS and CDR2 as YYNGEE. The CDR3 spans 15 residues. The J segment lost 6 bases and the V segment lost 3 bases, leaving 10 bases of the junction unmatched.

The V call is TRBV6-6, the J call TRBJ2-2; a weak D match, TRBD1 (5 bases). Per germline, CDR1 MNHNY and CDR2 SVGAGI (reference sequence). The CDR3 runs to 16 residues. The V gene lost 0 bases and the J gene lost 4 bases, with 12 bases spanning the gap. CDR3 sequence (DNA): TGTGCCAGCAGTTACTCGATAGTACAGGCCACCGGGGAGCTGTTTTTT. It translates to CASSYSIVQATGELFF.

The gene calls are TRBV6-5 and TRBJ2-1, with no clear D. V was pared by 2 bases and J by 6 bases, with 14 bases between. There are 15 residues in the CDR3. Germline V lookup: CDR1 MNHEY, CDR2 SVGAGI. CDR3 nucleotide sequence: TGTGCCAGCAGTTACCAAGGACCGATAGGCAATGAGCAGTTCTTC. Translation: CASSYQGPIGNEQFF.

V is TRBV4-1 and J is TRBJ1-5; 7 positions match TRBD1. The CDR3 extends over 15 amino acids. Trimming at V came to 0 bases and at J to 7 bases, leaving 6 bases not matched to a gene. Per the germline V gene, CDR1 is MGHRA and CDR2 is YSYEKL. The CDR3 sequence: CASSQEQGITQPQHF. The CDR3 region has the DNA TGCGCCAGCAGCCAAGAACAGGGGATAACGCAGCCCCAGCATTTT.

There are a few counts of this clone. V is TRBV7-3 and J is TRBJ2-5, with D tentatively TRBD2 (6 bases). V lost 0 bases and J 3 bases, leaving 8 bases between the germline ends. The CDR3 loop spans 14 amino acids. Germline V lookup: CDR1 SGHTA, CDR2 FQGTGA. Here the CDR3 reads CASSLTGGKETQYF. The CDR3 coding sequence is TGTGCCAGCAGCTTAACGGGCGGGAAAGAGACCCAGTACTTC.

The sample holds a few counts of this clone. The CDR3: CASSSRYEQYF. CDR3 nucleotide sequence: TGTGCCAGCAGCTCCCGCTACGAGCAGTACTTC. V and J are TRBV5-5 and TRBJ2-7; D ambiguous. CDR3 length equals 11 residues. Trimming left V 3 bases short and J 3 bases short, with 4 bases between. CDR1 is SGHKS and CDR2 is YYEKEE in the germline V gene (reference sequence).

CDR3 bases: TGTGCCAGCAGTTCGCTAGCGGGAGAAGACGAGCAGTACTTC. It specifies CASSSLAGEDEQYF. This sequence joins TRBV27 and TRBJ2-7; TRBD2 aligns across 10 bases. J gave up 5 bases and V 4 bases, and 5 bases lay outside the gene matches. Germline CDR1 reads MNHEY; CDR2 reads SMNVEV (reference sequence). This CDR3 spans 14 amino acids.

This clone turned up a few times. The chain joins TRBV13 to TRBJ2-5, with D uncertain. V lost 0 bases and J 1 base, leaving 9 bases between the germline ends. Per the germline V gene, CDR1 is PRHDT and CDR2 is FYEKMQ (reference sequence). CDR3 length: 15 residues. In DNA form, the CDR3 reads TGTGCCAGCAGCTTAGGCCTTGGCAGCCAAGAGACCCAGTACTTC. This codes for CASSLGLGSQETQYF.

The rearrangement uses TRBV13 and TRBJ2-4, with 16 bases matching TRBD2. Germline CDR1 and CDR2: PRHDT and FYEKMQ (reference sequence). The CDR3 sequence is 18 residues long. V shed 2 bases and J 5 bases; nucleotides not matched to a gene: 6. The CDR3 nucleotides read TGTGCCAGCAGCTTAATGGGACTAGCGGGGGGGACTGAAAACATTCAGTACTTC. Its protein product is CASSLMGLAGGTENIQYF. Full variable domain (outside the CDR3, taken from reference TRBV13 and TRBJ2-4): AAGVIQSPRHLIKEKRETATLKCYPIPRHDTVYWYQQGPGQDPQFLISFYEKMQSDKGSIPDRFSAQQFSDYHSELNMSSLELGDSALYFCASSLMGLAGGTENIQYFGAGTRLSVL.

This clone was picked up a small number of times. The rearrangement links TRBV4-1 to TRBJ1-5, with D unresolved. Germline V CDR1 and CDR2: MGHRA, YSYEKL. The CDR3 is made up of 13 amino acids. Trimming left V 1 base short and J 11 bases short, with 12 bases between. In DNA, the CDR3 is TGCGCCAGCAGCCAAGCGGACCCCCAAACCCAGCATTTT. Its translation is CASSQADPQTQHF.

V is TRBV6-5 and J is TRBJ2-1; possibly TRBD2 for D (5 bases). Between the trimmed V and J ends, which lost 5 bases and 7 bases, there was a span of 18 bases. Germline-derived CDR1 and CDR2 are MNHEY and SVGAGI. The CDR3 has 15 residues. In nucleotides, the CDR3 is TGTGCCAGCAGTAGCGCGCTCGGCGGGTTGAATGAGCAGTTCTTC. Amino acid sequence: CASSSALGGLNEQFF.

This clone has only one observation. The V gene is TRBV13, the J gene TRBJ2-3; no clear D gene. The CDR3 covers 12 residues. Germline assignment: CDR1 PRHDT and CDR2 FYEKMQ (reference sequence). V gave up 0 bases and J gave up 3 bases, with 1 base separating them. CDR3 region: CASSLGTDTQYF. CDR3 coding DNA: TGTGCCAGCAGCTTAGGGACAGATACGCAGTATTTT.